The 21 T cell receptor beta chains presented below share a single source sample, sequenced in a study of cytomegalovirus exposure and HLA in healthy donors (dated by TCRdb to about 2017). Receptors were amplified or captured by the immunoSEQ multiplex PCR assay. A mixture of 60 forward primers for TCR Vbeta segments and 13 reverse primers for TCR Jbeta segments was used in the multiplex PCR. TCRdb holds this immuneACCESS table with in-frame rearrangements only. Some clones are missing; in checked studies, unresolved V genes explain under half, and the rest has no known cause. The data table for this sample lists roughly 120,000 clones. Of the sample, approximately 2.6% is held by the ten largest clones. Sequencing was performed on PBMCs. These receptors were collected from a young man in good health and CMV-seronegative.

The V gene is TRBV6-6, the J gene TRBJ1-1; D possibly corresponds to TRBD1 (5 bases). The V end was cut by 5 bases, the J end by 5 bases, with 18 bases between. Germline V CDR1 and CDR2: MNHNY, SVGAGI (reference sequence). This CDR3 contains 15 residues. The CDR3 DNA reads as TGTGCCAGCAGTGCCAACAGGTACCCAACAACTGAAGCTTTCTTT. Translation gives CASSANRYPTTEAFF.

J is TRBJ2-3 and V is TRBV5-1, with unresolved D. Germline lookup yields CDR1 SGHRS and CDR2 YFSETQ. Between the trimmed V and J ends, which lost 4 bases and 0 bases, there was a span of 9 bases. CDR3 size: 14 residues. CDR3 bases: TGCGCCAGCAGCCCTATGATCAGCACAGATACGCAGTATTTT. It yields the protein CASSPMISTDTQYF.

The chain has TRBV11-2 and TRBJ2-7; D ambiguous. CDR3 length: 13 residues. V lost 4 bases and J 3 bases, leaving 10 bases between the germline ends. Germline loops: CDR1 SGHAT, CDR2 FQNNGV. The CDR3 here is CASSSPRGYEQYF. CDR3 nucleotides: TGTGCCAGCAGCTCGCCGAGAGGCTACGAGCAGTACTTC.

V and J are TRBV10-1 and TRBJ2-7; D might be TRBD1 (6 bases). Trimming removed 7 bases from V and 2 bases from J, with 21 bases in between. The CDR3 runs to 16 residues. Germline CDR1 reads WNHNN; CDR2 reads SYGVQD (reference sequence). The CDR3 region has the DNA TGCGCCAGCAATAATACGAAAGACAGGAGGACCTACGAGCAGTACTTC. Its translation is CASNNTKDRRTYEQYF.

The chain couples TRBV28 to TRBJ2-7, with D possibly TRBD1 on 6 matching bases. V lost 6 bases, J lost 3 bases, and 12 bases lay in between. This CDR3 region has 13 residues. Germline lookup yields CDR1 MDHEN and CDR2 SYDVKM. CDR3 region: CASRGQGFYEQYF. The DNA for the CDR3 is TGTGCCAGCAGGGGACAAGGATTCTACGAGCAGTACTTC.

V and J are TRBV30 and TRBJ1-2; D not certain. CDR1 is GTSNPN and CDR2 is SVGIG in the germline V gene (reference sequence). This CDR3 has 16 amino acids. V was shortened by 2 bases and J by 0 bases, with 16 bases between the two germline ends. DNA of the CDR3: TGTGCCTGGAGTCTAGATCTAACCGCTGCTAACTATGGCTACACCTTC. It is translated as CAWSLDLTAANYGYTF.

The chain employs TRBV28 and TRBJ2-3, with a possible D match to TRBD1 (6 bases). Germline CDR1 is MDHEN and CDR2 is SYDVKM. V dropped 5 bases and J dropped 2 bases, with 11 bases sitting between them. The CDR3 loop spans 14 amino acids. CDR3 nucleotide sequence: TGTGCCAGCAGTCGGACAGTCAACACAGATACGCAGTATTTT. Translated: CASSRTVNTDTQYF.

The chain is built from TRBV5-1 and TRBJ2-4, with D possibly being TRBD2 (6 bases). The CDR3 runs to 14 residues. V lost 3 bases and J lost 7, with 14 bases in between. In germline, CDR1 is SGHRS, CDR2 YFSETQ. The CDR3 loop is CASSSPGLENIQYF. CDR3 DNA sequence: TGCGCCAGCAGCTCGCCGGGACTGGAGAACATTCAGTACTTC.

The CDR3 DNA follows: TGTGCCAGCAGCTTGGGTAGCGGGGGGTACAATGAGCAGTTCTTC. Translation gives CASSLGSGGYNEQFF. The V and J genes are TRBV5-4 and TRBJ2-1, with 10 bases that match TRBD2. The CDR3 runs to 15 residues. Germline trimming cut 0 bases from V and 4 bases from J; bases unmatched to any gene: 1. Germline V gene data show CDR1 as SGHNT and CDR2 as YYREEE (reference sequence).

CDR3 sequence reads: CASSPSGRDSYEQYF. The CDR3 coding sequence is TGTGCCAGCTCACCTAGCGGGAGGGACTCCTACGAGCAGTACTTC. The V and J genes are TRBV18 and TRBJ2-7; TRBD2 aligns across 11 bases. The CDR3 totals 15 residues. Germline lookup yields CDR1 KGHSH and CDR2 LQKENI. V dropped 3 bases and J dropped 0; count of bases not matched to a gene: 1.

This chain connects TRBV6-1 to TRBJ2-7, with 9 bases aligning to TRBD1. The ends lost 8 bases at V and 4 bases at J; junction bases unmatched: 12. This CDR3 has 15 residues. Germline V lookup: CDR1 MNHNS, CDR2 SASEGT. The DNA of the CDR3 is TGTGCCAGCGCCTGGGAGACAGGGGGTAGGTACGAGCAGTACTTC. This translates into CASAWETGGRYEQYF.

The chain has TRBV2 and TRBJ2-7; 9 bases map to TRBD2. The V gene end was trimmed by 4 bases and the J gene end by 6 bases; junction bases not matched to a gene: 7. In germline, CDR1 is SNHLY, CDR2 FYNNEI. This CDR3 contains 14 residues. The DNA of the CDR3 is TGTGCCAGCAGTGTAGCGGGAGCTTTGGCCGAGCAGTACTTC. Its protein product is CASSVAGALAEQYF. Full variable domain (outside the CDR3, taken from reference TRBV2 and TRBJ2-7): EPEVTQTPSHQVTQMGQEVILRCVPISNHLYFYWYRQILGQKVEFLVSFYNNEISEKSEIFDDQFSVERPDGSNFTLKIRSTKLEDSAMYFCASSVAGALAEQYFGPGTRLTVT.

This chain uses TRBV11-1 with TRBJ2-7; D remains unclear. The V end was cut by 8 bases, the J end by 2 bases, with 16 bases between. CDR1 is SGHAT and CDR2 is FQDESV in the germline V gene (reference sequence). The CDR3 length is 14 residues. CDR3: CASSRRRPPYEQYF. The CDR3 bases are TGTGCCAGCTCGCGGCGCCGGCCTCCCTACGAGCAGTACTTC.

This sequence joins TRBV7-9 and TRBJ1-2; 10 bases fit TRBD1. Trimming removed 6 bases from V and 8 bases from J; junction bases left unmatched: 6. Germline lookup yields CDR1 SEHNR and CDR2 FQNEAQ (reference sequence). The CDR3 runs to 13 residues. CDR3 loop: CASRAGTGDGYTF. The CDR3 DNA reads as TGTGCCAGCAGGGCGGGGACAGGGGACGGCTACACCTTC.

This chain links TRBV28 with TRBJ1-2; D is unresolved. There are 12 residues in the CDR3. The germline CDR1 and CDR2 sequences are MDHEN and SYDVKM. The germline V and J ends were trimmed by 2 bases and 4 bases, with 5 bases remaining between them. The CDR3: CASSLSSYGYTF. The CDR3, as DNA: TGTGCCAGCAGTTTAAGTAGCTATGGCTACACCTTC.

The chain has TRBV28 and TRBJ1-1; 7 nucleotides align to TRBD1. CDR3 length: 19 residues. Germline V gene lookup returns CDR1 MDHEN and CDR2 SYDVKM. J was trimmed by 1 base and V by 2 bases; bases with no gene match: 16. The CDR3 nucleotides read TGTGCCAGCAGTTTAAGTTTCGGCAGGGGGGAATGGAGGAACACTGAAGCTTTCTTT. Translating it yields CASSLSFGRGEWRNTEAFF. Together with reference TRBV28 and TRBJ1-1, the CDR3 gives the full variable domain: DVKVTQSSRYLVKRTGEKVFLECVQDMDHENMFWYRQDPGLGLRLIYFSYDVKMKEKGDIPEGYSVSREKKERFSLILESASTNQTSMYLCASSLSFGRGEWRNTEAFFGQGTRLTVV.

Points on this clone: The junction departs from the called germline gene at one end, perhaps through a read error. The V and J genes are TRBV29-1 and TRBJ1-1; D unclear. The germline gives CDR1 SQVTM, CDR2 ANQGSEA. The CDR3 is 12 residues long. CDR3 DNA sequence: TGCAGCGTTCAAGACATTTTCACTGAAGCTTTCTTT. Amino acid sequence: CSVQDIFTEAFF.

The rearrangement joins TRBV4-1 to TRBJ1-1, with D possibly TRBD1 on 5 matching bases. This CDR3 is built from 11 residues. Germline V CDR1 and CDR2: MGHRA, YSYEKL. V lost 3 bases and J 11 bases, leaving 10 bases between the germline ends. CDR3 coding DNA: TGCGCCAGCAGCCACAGGGATCGGGCTTTCTTT. Protein: CASSHRDRAFF.

This chain uses TRBV30 with TRBJ1-3; 9 bases fit TRBD1. CDR1 GTSNPN and CDR2 SVGIG come from the germline V gene (reference sequence). After removal of 5 bases from V and 2 bases from J, the junction contained 4 bases not matched to a gene. This CDR3 contains 14 residues. The CDR3 coding sequence is TGTGCCTGGTACAGGGGGCGGACTGGAAACACCATATATTTT. This codes for CAWYRGRTGNTIYF.

The CDR3 DNA sequence: TGTGCCAGCTCATCGGGACAGGGAGTAGGTACTGAAGCTTTCTTT. It yields the protein CASSSGQGVGTEAFF. The chain is built from TRBV18 and TRBJ1-1; 9 nucleotides match TRBD1. With V trimmed by 5 bases and J by 5 bases, 9 bases remained unmatched. There are 15 residues in the CDR3. CDR1 is KGHSH and CDR2 is LQKENI in the germline V gene.

As to this clone: One end of the junction does not line up with germline, which may come from a read error. The chain has TRBV14 and TRBJ1-3, with D perhaps TRBD1 (5 bases). CDR1 and CDR2 (germline): SGHDN, FVKESK. The CDR3 runs 15 residues. For the CDR3, the DNA is TGTGCCAGCAGCCTTAGGGGACTCTCTGGAAACGCCATATATTTT. Residues: CASSLRGLSGNAIYF.